Below, one TCR beta chain is given with its context. Its antigen remains unidentified. Sequenced by immunoSEQ multiplex PCR; TCRdb stores in-frame clones only, minus some. Of about 72,000 clones listed, about nine tenths were seen once; the top ten hold more than 25%. The data originate from a study of T cell responses to AZD1222 COVID-19 vaccine. General observations from the study: Reports say nearly half of spike-specific TCRs go after unmutated variant regions.

This material consisted of peripheral blood, taken 28 days after the second AZD1222 dose. This clonotype was sampled from an adult who received the AZD1222 COVID-19 vaccine.

As DNA, the CDR3 is TGTGCCACCAGTGAGGAACAGACCGGGACAGGGCACTACGAGCAGTACTTC. The encoded protein is CATSEEQTGTGHYEQYF. This sequence joins TRBV24-1 and TRBJ2-7; 9 nucleotides align to TRBD1. Trimming cost V 4 bases and J 3 bases; bases outside gene matches: 12. This CDR3 is built from 17 residues. From germline, CDR1 is KGHDR and CDR2 SFDVKD.